This T cell receptor (beta chain) was documented in a study of shared clonotypes between healthy human individuals. Background on the study: CD4 naive cells filled three plates per donor, CD4 memory three, CD8 naive two and CD8 memory one. Whole-study findings and limits: Naive CD4 clonotypes overlapped across a handful of donors at roughly 5.1%. A generally larger estimated richness was seen in naive subsets than in memory subsets.

Genomic DNA per cell subset filled all wells of several immunoSEQ plates. Using immunoSEQ multiplex PCR, the repertoire was profiled, and TCRdb retains in-frame clones only, with some absent. Among over a million clones listed, approximately 70% were seen once. Trimming stripped 7 bases from V and 1 base from J, with 11 bases between. Germline V gene data show CDR1 as MDHEN and CDR2 as SYDVKM. The CDR3 contains 14 residues. Of note for this clone: The antigen is unknown.

The chain combines TRBV28 with TRBJ1-3; D perhaps matches TRBD1 (5 bases). The material sequenced was memory CD4+ T cells sorted from blood. Described subset: CD45RA-negative fraction. The sequence was collected from a man aged 18 to 29 in good health. Written as DNA, the CDR3 is TGTGCCAGCATCTTTGCAGGGTCTGGAAACACCATATATTTT. This encodes CASIFAGSGNTIYF.